A selection of T cell receptor beta chains follows, all from one sample in a study of blood T cell repertoires in COVID-19. Data came from immunoSEQ multiplex PCR; TCRdb stores just in-frame clones and leaves some out. Altogether about 400,000 clones are present, approximately 89% being singletons, with the ten largest covering 1.5% to 2%. The sample comprised PBMCs or T cells enriched from blood (not recorded which). Every receptor here comes from a woman in her thirties who had recovered from COVID-19. CDR3s include the opening cysteine and the closing phenylalanine or tryptophan. Each record gives: CDR3 length, J gene, D gene, V gene, CDR3 protein. The D gene is left open where the match is weak.

16 | TRBJ2-1 | NA | TRBV12-5 | CASGDRRGLSYNEQFF
14 | TRBJ1-1 | NA | TRBV6-2/TRBV6-3 | CASSRLAMNTEAFF
14 | TRBJ1-1 | NA | TRBV9 | CASSVGQGKYEAFF
13 | TRBJ1-2 | NA | TRBV6-5 | CASSYSYGGGYTF
13 | TRBJ1-5 | NA | TRBV10-2 | CASSERAGQPQHF
13 | TRBJ2-7 | NA | TRBV10-2 | CASSGTPSYEQYF
17 | TRBJ1-2 | NA | TRBV28 | CASRSPLLTGMGYGYTF
15 | TRBJ2-1 | TRBD2 | TRBV27 | CASSLGLAGGNEQFF
17 | TRBJ2-6 | NA | TRBV7-3 | CASSLPGLGAGANVLTF
17 | TRBJ2-3 | TRBD2 | TRBV3-1/TRBV3-2 | CASSQDHPGGATDTQYF
14 | TRBJ2-7 | TRBD1 | TRBV18 | CASSPGTGVSEQYF
18 | TRBJ1-2 | NA | TRBV21-1 | CASSKRFGEGDPSYGYTF
15 | TRBJ2-3 | TRBD2 | TRBV30 | CAGPPASGGTDTQYF
13 | TRBJ2-3 | NA | TRBV9 | CASSEERGLTQYF
16 | TRBJ1-5 | TRBD1 | TRBV15 | CATRAIDRGLNQPQHF
14 | TRBJ1-1 | TRBD1 | TRBV30 | CAWRKTGGYTEAFF
15 | TRBJ2-7 | TRBD2 | TRBV9 | CASSPRTSGPYEQYF
15 | TRBJ1-4 | NA | TRBV28 | CASTRGGGFNEKLFF
13 | TRBJ1-1 | NA | TRBV12-3/TRBV12-4 | CASNQGLGTEAFF
15 | TRBJ1-1 | TRBD1 | TRBV2 | CASSVRDRGNTEAFF
12 | TRBJ1-2 | NA | TRBV5-4 | CASSFGGGGYTF
15 | TRBJ2-1 | NA | TRBV19 | CASKVAVLGNNEQFF
16 | TRBJ1-3 | TRBD1 | TRBV18 | CASSPQDRISGNTIYF
15 | TRBJ2-7 | TRBD2 | TRBV6-4 | CASSDSAGGSYEQYF
14 | TRBJ1-1 | NA | TRBV19 | CASSIKGKLTEAFF
12 | TRBJ2-7 | TRBD1 | TRBV7-9 | CASSRTGDEQYF
16 | TRBJ1-3 | TRBD1 | TRBV7-9 | CASSQDRGRPGNTIYF
15 | TRBJ2-3 | NA | TRBV4-2 | CASSQDSSGADTQYF
14 | TRBJ2-7 | TRBD1 | TRBV4-3 | CASSRGQGLYEQYF
20 | TRBJ2-5 | TRBD2 | TRBV6-2/TRBV6-3 | CASSYSGTSGGTVMLETQYF
14 | TRBJ1-6 | NA | TRBV19 | CASRPQGFPSPLHF
18 | TRBJ1-6 | NA | TRBV7-2 | CASSLELAASSYNSPLHF
18 | TRBJ2-1 | TRBD2 | TRBV7-9 | CASSLVGRTRILGNEQFF
20 | TRBJ2-5 | TRBD1 | TRBV28 | CASSPTPGQGAPPNQETQYF
13 | TRBJ1-5 | NA | TRBV2 | CASRRQANQPQHF
17 | TRBJ2-7 | NA | TRBV29-1 | CSALPDSPESASYEQYF
14 | TRBJ1-4 | NA | TRBV27 | CASRTSSTNEKLFF
15 | TRBJ1-5 | NA | TRBV24-1 | CATSDQTGGNQPQHF
14 | TRBJ2-3 | NA | TRBV10-3 | CAISRDTSTDTQYF